A single sample is the source of the 9 T cell receptor beta chains below, sequenced in a study of beta chain features in type 1 diabetes. Study results and caveats: Type 1 diabetes patients showed a moderate but significant shortening of TCRB CDR3s in all four CD4+ subsets.

The antigens for these receptors are not known. All of the isolated RNA was reverse transcribed, so expressed TCRB transcripts were sequenced. TCRdb's table, derived via immunoSEQ multiplex PCR, lists solely in-frame clones and lacks some. The sample lists roughly 180,000 clones; approximately 7.8% were seen once. Sequencing was carried out using central memory CD4+ T cells from blood. All receptors derive from a woman aged 40 to 49 with type 1 diabetes.

CDR3 sequence: CASSSKSPLEQYF. CDR3 sequence (DNA): TGTGCCAGTAGTTCCAAGAGCCCCCTCGAGCAGTACTTC. V and J are TRBV19 and TRBJ2-7; D call uncertain. The V end was cut by 5 bases, the J end by 6 bases, with 14 bases between. The CDR3 loop spans 13 amino acids. Germline V CDR1 and CDR2: LNHDA, SQIVND (reference sequence).

This clone was counted between two and nine times. This rearrangement joins TRBV11-3 to TRBJ2-3; a possible D gene is TRBD2 (5 bases). Germline CDR1 and CDR2: SGHNT and YENEEA. Trimming cost V 1 base and J 4 bases, with 12 bases left between them. CDR3 length: 15 amino acids. This CDR3 is CASSLGSEGADTQYF. CDR3 nucleotides: TGTGCCAGCAGCTTAGGGAGCGAGGGCGCAGATACGCAGTATTTT.

This clone appeared a few times. The gene calls are TRBV29-1 and TRBJ1-5; D is ambiguous. Germline CDR1 and CDR2: SQVTM and ANQGSEA. The CDR3 has 14 amino acids. Trimming took off 8 bases at V and 0 bases at J, with 14 bases between the two ends. CDR3 protein: CSYRYSHSNQPQHF. The CDR3 DNA follows: TGCAGCTATAGGTACAGCCATAGCAATCAGCCCCAGCATTTT.

The chain uses TRBV7-2 and TRBJ2-3; 14 nucleotides align to TRBD2. Looked up from germline, CDR1 is SGHTA and CDR2 is FQGNSA. V dropped 5 bases and J dropped 1; count of bases not matched to a gene: 2. The CDR3 is 16 residues long. CDR3 in DNA: TGTGCCAGCAGCCCGGGACTAGCGGGAGGCACAGATACGCAGTATTTT. Encoded protein: CASSPGLAGGTDTQYF.

This chain's CDR3 is CASSLIQGGQPQHF. In DNA, the CDR3 is TGTGCCAGCAGTTTGATACAGGGCGGTCAGCCCCAGCATTTT. This chain joins TRBV28 and TRBJ1-5, with a weak D call TRBD1 (6 bases). From germline, CDR1 is MDHEN and CDR2 SYDVKM. CDR3 size: 14 residues. With 3 bases removed from V and 6 bases from J, the gap between germline ends came to 12 bases.

This chain connects TRBV14 to TRBJ1-1; D possibly corresponds to TRBD1 (5 bases). Germline V lookup: CDR1 SGHDN, CDR2 FVKESK. Trimming shortened V by 1 base and J by 4 bases, and 16 bases separated the two germline ends. There are 16 residues in the CDR3. The CDR3 here is CASSQGGRQSPTEAFF. In DNA form, the CDR3 reads TGTGCCAGCAGCCAAGGTGGCCGACAGTCTCCCACTGAAGCTTTCTTT.

This clone was picked up a small number of times. This chain links TRBV28 with TRBJ2-3; weak D call: TRBD2 (5 bases). The CDR3 length is 14 residues. Trimming shortened V by 2 bases and J by 0 bases, and 6 bases separated the two germline ends. In germline, CDR1 is MDHEN, CDR2 SYDVKM. The CDR3 sequence is CASSLAGSTDTQYF. Here the CDR3 DNA reads TGTGCCAGCAGTTTAGCGGGTAGCACAGATACGCAGTATTTT.

This clone has ten or more counts. The gene calls are TRBV7-2 and TRBJ2-7, with D perhaps TRBD1 (6 bases). Germline CDR1 reads SGHTA; CDR2 reads FQGNSA. This CDR3 contains 13 residues. Trimming cost V 4 bases and J 6 bases, with 13 bases left between them. The CDR3 reads CASSSDRMGEQYF. The CDR3 nucleotides read TGTGCCAGCAGCTCCGACAGGATGGGCGAGCAGTACTTC.

This clone occurred a few times. V usage is TRBV7-2 and J usage is TRBJ2-5; maybe TRBD2 (6 bases). Trimming stripped 5 bases from V and 2 bases from J, with 9 bases between. The CDR3 has 13 amino acids. Germline V gene lookup returns CDR1 SGHTA and CDR2 FQGNSA. The CDR3: CASSDGLQETQYF. The CDR3 DNA is TGTGCCAGCAGCGACGGACTACAAGAGACCCAGTACTTC.